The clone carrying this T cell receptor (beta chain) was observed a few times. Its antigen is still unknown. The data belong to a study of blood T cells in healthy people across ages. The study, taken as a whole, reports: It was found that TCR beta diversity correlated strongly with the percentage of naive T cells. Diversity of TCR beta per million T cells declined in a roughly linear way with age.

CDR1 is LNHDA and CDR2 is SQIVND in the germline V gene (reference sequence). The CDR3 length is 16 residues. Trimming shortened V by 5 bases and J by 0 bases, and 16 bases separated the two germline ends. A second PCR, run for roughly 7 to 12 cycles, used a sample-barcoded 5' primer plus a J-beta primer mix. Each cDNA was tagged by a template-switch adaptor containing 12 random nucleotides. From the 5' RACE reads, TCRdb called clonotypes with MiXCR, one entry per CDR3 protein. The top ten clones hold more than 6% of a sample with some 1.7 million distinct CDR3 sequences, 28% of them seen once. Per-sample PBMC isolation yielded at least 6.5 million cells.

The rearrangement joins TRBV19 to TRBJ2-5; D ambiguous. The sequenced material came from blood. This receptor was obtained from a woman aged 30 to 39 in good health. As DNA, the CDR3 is TGTGCCAGTAGTGGTACCATGGCTACGTACCAAGAGACCCAGTACTTC. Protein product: CASSGTMATYQETQYF.